This record concerns one TCR beta chain sequence. RNA was isolated and reverse transcribed to cDNA, the sequencing template. Here immunoSEQ multiplex PCR was the method, and the copy in TCRdb shows in-frame clones only, minus some. The table lists roughly 150,000 clones, about two thirds of them singletons. The sample comes from a study of CD8+ T cells in alopecia areata. Trimming removed 3 bases from V and 4 bases from J, with 7 bases in between. CDR1 LNHDA and CDR2 SQIVND come from the germline V gene (reference sequence). This CDR3 has 13 amino acids. The V and J genes are TRBV19 and TRBJ2-1; no reliable D call. The sample was CD8+ T cells sorted from blood. The sequence came from a human donor in good health. Written as DNA, the CDR3 is TGTGCCAGTAGTATCACAGCTTACAATGAGCAGTTCTTC. It specifies CASSITAYNEQFF.